These 28 T cell receptor beta chains were all obtained from the same sample, sequenced in a study of blood T cell repertoires in COVID-19. Sequencing was performed with immunoSEQ multiplex PCR; in TCRdb, only in-frame clones are kept and a portion is missing. Found here are 120,000 or so clones, around 87% of them singletons; the top ten hold 25% to 35%. Material: peripheral blood. The receptors were sampled from an older woman with acute or convalescent COVID-19.

V is TRBV6-5 and J is TRBJ1-5; no clear D gene. V dropped 0 bases and J dropped 3 bases, with 9 bases sitting between them. The germline V gene encodes CDR1 MNHEY and CDR2 SVGAGI. CDR3 length equals 15 residues. In DNA form, the CDR3 reads TGTGCCAGCAGTTACTCGAGGGATCCCAATCAGCCCCAGCATTTT. This encodes CASSYSRDPNQPQHF.

This chain joins TRBV11-3 and TRBJ2-2; the match to TRBD1 covers 7 bases. Looked up from germline, CDR1 is SGHNT and CDR2 is YENEEA. V shed 5 bases and J 1 base; nucleotides not matched to a gene: 1. The CDR3 is 14 amino acids. CDR3 sequence reads: CASSTGENTGELFF. As DNA, the CDR3 is TGTGCCAGCAGCACAGGGGAGAACACCGGGGAGCTGTTTTTT.

V usage is TRBV7-3 and J usage is TRBJ1-4; 8 positions agree with TRBD1. Trimming at V came to 5 bases and at J to 3 bases, leaving 5 bases not matched to a gene. CDR1 and CDR2 from the germline V gene are SGHTA and FQGTGA. This CDR3 is built from 15 residues. The CDR3 nucleotides read TGTGCCAGCAGCGCGCAGGGGGCGCCTAATGAAAAACTGTTTTTT. This codes for CASSAQGAPNEKLFF.

The chain links TRBV6-5 to TRBJ2-7; 7 bases map to TRBD1. CDR1 and CDR2 from the germline V gene are MNHEY and SVGAGI. The CDR3 covers 13 residues. Unmatched junction bases numbered 7, after V lost 9 bases and J lost 2 bases. CDR3 protein: CASTDRVAYEQYF. Written as DNA, the CDR3 is TGTGCCAGTACCGACAGGGTTGCCTACGAGCAGTACTTC.

The V call is TRBV6-5, the J call TRBJ2-3; 8 bases align to TRBD1. Trimming took 8 bases from V and 4 from J; bases not matched to a gene: 5. The germline V gene has CDR1 MNHEY and CDR2 SVGAGI. This CDR3 contains 13 residues. The CDR3 sequence is CASGLQGADTQYF. CDR3 DNA: TGTGCCAGCGGACTACAGGGGGCAGATACGCAGTATTTT.

This clone occurred many times. The chain employs TRBV6-5 and TRBJ1-5; 8 nucleotides match TRBD1. V gave up 6 bases and J gave up 7 bases; unmatched junction bases: 11. CDR1 is MNHEY and CDR2 is SVGAGI in the germline V gene. This CDR3 spans 15 amino acids. Here the CDR3 DNA reads TGTGCCAGCAGACCGGACAGGGAGGTCGGGCAGCCCCAGCATTTT. Translating gives CASRPDREVGQPQHF.

This clone was picked up a small number of times. This sequence joins TRBV18 and TRBJ1-2; D is perhaps TRBD1 (6 bases). This CDR3 is built from 13 residues. Germline V gives CDR1 KGHSH, CDR2 LQKENI. V dropped 1 base and J dropped 7 bases, with 10 bases sitting between them. CDR3 amino acids: CASSPHRDSGYTF. CDR3 coding DNA: TGTGCCAGCTCACCACACAGGGATAGTGGCTACACCTTC. The whole variable domain, filled in from reference TRBV18 and TRBJ1-2, reads NAGVMQNPRHLVRRRGQEARLRCSPMKGHSHVYWYRQLPEEGLKFMVYLQKENIIDESGMPKERFSAEFPKEGPSILRIQQVVRGDSAAYFCASSPHRDSGYTFGSGTRLTVV.

The chain uses TRBV14 and TRBJ1-2; no clear D. Germline values: CDR1 SGHDN, CDR2 FVKESK. V was pared by 5 bases and J by 4 bases, with 11 bases between. The CDR3 totals 13 residues. The CDR3 DNA sequence: TGTGCCAGCAGCGTACTTGTCGGCTATGGCTACACCTTC. Translated: CASSVLVGYGYTF.

V gene TRBV12-3 or TRBV12-4 combines with J gene TRBJ2-7; no reliable D call. This CDR3 has 13 amino acids. V was pared by 2 bases and J by 2 bases, with 7 bases between. The CDR3 protein is CASSLRLAYEQYF. The DNA of the CDR3 is TGTGCCAGCAGTTTACGGCTAGCCTACGAGCAGTACTTC.

The chain employs TRBV19 and TRBJ2-7; 13 nucleotides align to TRBD2. The J segment lost 1 base and the V segment lost 5 bases, leaving 2 bases of the junction unmatched. This CDR3 has 15 amino acids. Germline V gene sequence: CDR1 LNHDA, CDR2 SQIVND (reference sequence). As DNA, the CDR3 is TGTGCCAGTAGTGAGGGACTAGCGGGGTCCTACGAGCAGTACTTC. Amino acid sequence: CASSEGLAGSYEQYF.

This clone has a single count. The V call is TRBV2, the J call TRBJ1-1; 8 bases fit TRBD1. Trimming took 6 bases from V and 4 from J; bases not matched to a gene: 10. This CDR3 is 15 amino acids long. Germline assignment: CDR1 SNHLY and CDR2 FYNNEI. The chain's CDR3 is CASSDKTGVGTEAFF. The DNA of the CDR3 is TGTGCCAGCAGCGATAAGACAGGGGTGGGCACTGAAGCTTTCTTT.

This clone was seen a handful of times. V is TRBV4-1 and J is TRBJ2-1; 9 bases map to TRBD2. CDR1 and CDR2 (germline): MGHRA, YSYEKL. The CDR3 is made up of 16 amino acids. V was pared by 0 bases and J by 10 bases, with 10 bases of the junction left unmatched. In nucleotides, the CDR3 is TGCGCCAGCAGCCAAGAAGGAAGCGGGGGGCCCCAGGAGCAGTTCTTC. Encoded protein: CASSQEGSGGPQEQFF.

The genes are TRBV2 and TRBJ1-2; a weak D match, TRBD1 (6 bases). The V gene lost 6 bases and the J gene lost 4 bases, with 18 bases spanning the gap. Looked up from germline, CDR1 is SNHLY and CDR2 is FYNNEI. CDR3 length: 15 residues. CDR3 sequence (DNA): TGTGCCAGCAGCCCTACAGGGTTAGGGGTCTATGGCTACACCTTC. Translating gives CASSPTGLGVYGYTF.

The rearrangement joins TRBV28 to TRBJ1-5; 8 nucleotides match TRBD1. The CDR3 contains 15 residues. Losses at the gene ends were 2 bases for V and 1 base for J; bases not matched to a gene: 1. Germline lookup yields CDR1 MDHEN and CDR2 SYDVKM. CDR3 coding DNA: TGTGCCAGCAGTTTAACAGGGGGAAGCAATCAGCCCCAGCATTTT. Its translation: CASSLTGGSNQPQHF.

This sequence joins TRBV23-1 and TRBJ2-2; the match to TRBD1 covers 8 bases. TRBV23-1 is classed as an ORF, of uncertain function. J was trimmed by 7 bases and V by 6 bases; bases with no gene match: 19. The CDR3 is 18 amino acids. The CDR3 reads CASSPPHPLGRGRGELFF. For the CDR3, the DNA is TGCGCCAGCAGCCCACCCCACCCCCTCGGCAGGGGGCGCGGGGAGCTGTTTTTT.

The gene calls are TRBV18 and TRBJ2-7; 8 bases are a match to TRBD1. With 5 bases clipped from V and 4 bases from J, the junction kept 7 bases outside the gene matches. This CDR3 spans 14 amino acids. The V gene's germline CDR1 is KGHSH and CDR2 LQKENI. The CDR3 loop is CASSGQGLWYEQYF. DNA of the CDR3: TGTGCCAGCTCAGGACAGGGTTTATGGTACGAGCAGTACTTC. Full variable domain (missing parts from reference TRBV18 and TRBJ2-7): NAGVMQNPRHLVRRRGQEARLRCSPMKGHSHVYWYRQLPEEGLKFMVYLQKENIIDESGMPKERFSAEFPKEGPSILRIQQVVRGDSAAYFCASSGQGLWYEQYFGPGTRLTVT.

This clone has only one observation. The V gene is TRBV5-8, the J gene TRBJ1-5, with D unresolved. Germline-derived CDR1 and CDR2 are SGHTS and YDEGEE. CDR3 length equals 14 residues. Between the trimmed V and J ends, which lost 0 bases and 5 bases, there was a span of 9 bases. CDR3 sequence reads: CASSLAKADQPQHF. CDR3 nucleotides: TGTGCCAGCAGCTTGGCAAAGGCGGATCAGCCCCAGCATTTT.

CDR3 coding DNA: TGTGCCAGCAGTGTCTCGGGACTAATAAATGAGCAGTTCTTC. This translates into CASSVSGLINEQFF. The chain recombines TRBV2 with TRBJ2-1, with TRBD2 matching 7 bases. Trimming took 4 bases from V and 7 from J; bases not matched to a gene: 7. The CDR3 spans 14 residues. CDR1 is SNHLY, CDR2 FYNNEI, per germline.

The CDR3 here is CAWSTSGGAYNEQFF. For the CDR3, the DNA is TGTGCCTGGTCCACTAGCGGGGGGGCCTACAATGAGCAGTTCTTC. The V call is TRBV30, the J call TRBJ2-1; TRBD2 agrees at 13 bases. This CDR3 has 15 residues. The trim removed 5 bases at V and 2 bases at J, leaving 3 bases unmatched. Germline CDR1 and CDR2: GTSNPN and SVGIG (reference sequence).

The J gene is TRBJ2-5, the V gene TRBV29-1, with TRBD1 matching over 8 bases. This CDR3 is built from 13 residues. Germline loops: CDR1 SQVTM, CDR2 ANQGSEA. The V segment lost 4 bases and the J segment 4 bases; nucleotides outside the gene matches: 5. CDR3 sequence: CSVVPGGGETQYF. The CDR3 DNA sequence: TGCAGCGTTGTACCAGGGGGCGGAGAGACCCAGTACTTC.

The chain joins TRBV30 to TRBJ1-1, with 11 bases matching TRBD1. This CDR3 comprises 14 residues. Germline CDR1 reads GTSNPN; CDR2 reads SVGIG (reference sequence). The V gene end was trimmed by 0 bases and the J gene end by 4 bases; junction bases not matched to a gene: 1. The CDR3 nucleotides read TGTGCCTGGAGTGTAGGGACAGGGGGCACTGAAGCTTTCTTT. Translating it yields CAWSVGTGGTEAFF.

This rearrangement joins TRBV11-2 to TRBJ1-1; 9 nucleotides agree with TRBD1. Germline V gene lookup returns CDR1 SGHAT and CDR2 FQNNGV. The CDR3 length is 14 residues. The J segment lost 4 bases and the V segment lost 5 bases, leaving 5 bases of the junction unmatched. CDR3 sequence: CASSTGQGFTEAFF. CDR3 DNA: TGTGCCAGCAGCACGGGACAGGGATTCACTGAAGCTTTCTTT.

The chain recombines TRBV5-4 with TRBJ1-3, with D perhaps matching TRBD1 (5 bases). Trimming left V 4 bases short and J 2 bases short, with 13 bases between. The CDR3 has 15 amino acids. Germline V CDR1 and CDR2: SGHNT, YYREEE (reference sequence). The CDR3 coding sequence is TGTGCCAGCAGCCCCGGGGGAGTCCCTGGAAACACCATATATTTT. It specifies CASSPGGVPGNTIYF.

A few counts support this clone. The chain carries TRBV5-5 and TRBJ2-3, with D tentatively TRBD1 (5 bases). Germline V gene data show CDR1 as SGHKS and CDR2 as YYEKEE (reference sequence). The germline V and J ends were trimmed by 0 bases and 5 bases, with 7 bases remaining between them. CDR3 length equals 13 residues. For the CDR3, the DNA is TGTGCCAGCAGCTTGGGACAGTTAGATACGCAGTATTTT. It translates to CASSLGQLDTQYF.

The rearrangement joins TRBV30 to TRBJ1-1; maybe TRBD1 (5 bases). The CDR3 loop spans 13 amino acids. Germline lookup yields CDR1 GTSNPN and CDR2 SVGIG (reference sequence). Trimming pared 4 bases from V and 4 bases from J, leaving 13 bases between. CDR3 amino acids: CAWNTLGGTEAFF. In DNA, the CDR3 is TGTGCCTGGAACACGCTCGGGGGCACTGAAGCTTTCTTT.

This chain uses TRBV24-1 with TRBJ2-5, with 13 bases that match TRBD2. This CDR3 comprises 14 residues. The J segment lost 5 bases and the V segment lost 9 bases, leaving 5 bases of the junction unmatched. In germline, CDR1 is KGHDR, CDR2 SFDVKD. The CDR3 reads CATGLAGVGETQYF. In DNA form, the CDR3 reads TGTGCCACCGGACTAGCGGGGGTTGGGGAGACCCAGTACTTC.

This sequence joins TRBV10-3 and TRBJ2-2; D possibly corresponds to TRBD2 (6 bases). The ends were cut back, 4 bases at V and 6 bases at J, with 18 bases in the middle. Germline V CDR1 and CDR2: ENHRY, SYGVKD. CDR3 length: 16 amino acids. CDR3 region: CAISVSGGKNAGELFF. The CDR3 DNA follows: TGTGCCATCAGTGTTAGTGGAGGGAAAAACGCCGGGGAGCTGTTTTTT.

The chain couples TRBV11-2 to TRBJ1-4; D unclear. This CDR3 is built from 15 residues. Germline CDR1 SGHAT, CDR2 FQNNGV. Trimming left V 4 bases short and J 6 bases short, with 15 bases between. DNA of the CDR3: TGTGCCAGCAGCTCAAGGGTGAGGGAATATGAAAAACTGTTTTTT. Translated: CASSSRVREYEKLFF. The full variable domain, rest sourced from reference TRBV11-2 and TRBJ1-4, is EAGVAQSPRYKIIEKRQSVAFWCNPISGHATLYWYQQILGQGPKLLIQFQNNGVVDDSQLPKDRFSAERLKGVDSTLKIQPAKLEDSAVYLCASSSRVREYEKLFFGSGTQLSVL.